This T cell receptor (beta chain) is drawn from a study of patients and donors after allogeneic stem cell transplantation. TCRdb independently ran MiXCR on the RT-PCR reads; one entry per CDR3 protein. Among 150,000 to 250,000 distinct CDR3 sequences listed, approximately 41% were seen once. This clonotype is a singleton in its sample. A much larger clone differs from this one at a single base, so this may be a read error. Without the conserved terminal phenylalanine or tryptophan, this CDR3 likely stems from a read error. The length of the CDR3 is 15 residues. The germline CDR1 and CDR2 sequences are MGHRA and YSYEKL. V shed 5 bases and J shed 1 base, with 12 bases lying between them.

This sequence joins TRBV4-1 and TRBJ1-5, with D unclear. Material for sequencing was blood, either unsorted or a sorted T cell fraction (not recorded which). The TCR was taken from a human donor who was either an allogeneic HSCT recipient or a stem cell or donor lymphocyte infusion donor (not recorded which). It is not recorded whose cells these are; they may come from a transplant donor. The CDR3 protein is CASSLSYPSNQPQHL. The CDR3 DNA follows: TGCGCCAGCAGCTTATCGTACCCCAGCAATCAGCCCCAGCATTTG.